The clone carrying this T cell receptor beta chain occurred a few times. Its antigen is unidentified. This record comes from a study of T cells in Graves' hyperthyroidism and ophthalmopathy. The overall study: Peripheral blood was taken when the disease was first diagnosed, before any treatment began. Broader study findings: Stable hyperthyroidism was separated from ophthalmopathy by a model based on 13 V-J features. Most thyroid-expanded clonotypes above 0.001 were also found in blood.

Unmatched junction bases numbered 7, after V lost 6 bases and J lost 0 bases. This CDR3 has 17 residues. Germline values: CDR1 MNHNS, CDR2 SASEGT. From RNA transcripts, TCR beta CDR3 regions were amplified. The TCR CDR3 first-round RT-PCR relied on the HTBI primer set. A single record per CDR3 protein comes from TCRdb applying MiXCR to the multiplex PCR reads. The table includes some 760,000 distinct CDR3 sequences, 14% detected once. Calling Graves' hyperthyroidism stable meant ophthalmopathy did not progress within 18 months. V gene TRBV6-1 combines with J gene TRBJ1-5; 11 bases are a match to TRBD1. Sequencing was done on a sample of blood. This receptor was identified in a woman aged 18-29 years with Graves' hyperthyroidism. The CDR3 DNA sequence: TGTGCCAGCAGACCCGGGACAGGGGGAGGTAGCAATCAGCCCCAGCATTTT. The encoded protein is CASRPGTGGGSNQPQHF.